These T cell receptor beta chains were read from a single sample in a study of vaccination and CD4 T cells after COVID-19. TCRdb analysed the PCR reads with MiXCR anew, one entry per CDR3 protein. The sample holds some 13,000 distinct CDR3 sequences, 55% to 65% seen once. No cognate antigen is known for these TCRs. The material sequenced was CD4+ T cells from blood, cultured in vitro, taken before SARS-CoV-2 vaccination. Receptor source: a human donor who had recovered from COVID-19. Each CDR3 is given with its conserved first and last residue. Each record gives: clone size, D gene, J gene, V gene, CDR3 protein, CDR3 DNA. D genes are given only for firm matches. Expanded clones get a size class; other rows say once, few or many, or leave the size out.

clone size: -
D gene: TRBD2
J gene: TRBJ2-1
V gene: TRBV20-1
CDR3 protein: CSALPSGNSNEQFF
CDR3 DNA: TGCAGTGCTCTCCCTAGCGGGAATAGCAATGAGCAGTTCTTC

clone size: -
D gene: -
J gene: TRBJ1-6
V gene: TRBV7-6
CDR3 protein: CASSLAAGTGSPLHF
CDR3 DNA: TGTGCCAGCAGCTTAGCGGCAGGGACGGGTTCACCCCTCCACTTT

clone size: -
D gene: TRBD2
J gene: TRBJ2-3
V gene: TRBV4-1
CDR3 protein: CASSQVVAGATDTQYF
CDR3 DNA: TGCGCCAGCAGCCAGGTAGTAGCGGGGGCGACAGATACGCAGTATTTT

clone size: -
D gene: TRBD2
J gene: TRBJ2-7
V gene: TRBV7-2
CDR3 protein: CASSFSTSGSYEQYF
CDR3 DNA: TGTGCCAGCAGCTTCTCCACTAGCGGGTCCTACGAGCAGTACTTC

clone size: -
D gene: TRBD2
J gene: TRBJ2-3
V gene: TRBV11-3
CDR3 protein: CASSPRTSEDTQYF
CDR3 DNA: TGTGCCAGCAGCCCCCGGACTAGTGAGGATACGCAGTATTTT

clone size: -
D gene: -
J gene: TRBJ2-5
V gene: TRBV11-2
CDR3 protein: CASSLGSVSGETQYF
CDR3 DNA: TGTGCCAGCAGCTTAGGAAGCGTTAGCGGAGAGACCCAGTACTTC

clone size: -
D gene: TRBD2
J gene: TRBJ2-3
V gene: TRBV20-1
CDR3 protein: CSASPSGISTDTQYF
CDR3 DNA: TGCAGTGCTTCGCCTAGCGGGATTAGCACAGATACGCAGTATTTT

clone size: -
D gene: TRBD2
J gene: TRBJ2-6
V gene: TRBV28
CDR3 protein: CASSRGGTGANVLTF
CDR3 DNA: TGTGCCAGCAGTCGGGGGGGGACTGGGGCCAACGTCCTGACTTTC

clone size: -
D gene: -
J gene: TRBJ1-5
V gene: TRBV28
CDR3 protein: CASSWVGNQPQHF
CDR3 DNA: TGTGCCAGCAGTTGGGTCGGTAATCAGCCCCAGCATTTT

clone size: once
D gene: TRBD2
J gene: TRBJ2-5
V gene: TRBV20-1
CDR3 protein: CSASAGGSREETQYF
CDR3 DNA: TGCAGCGCTAGCGCTGGCGGGAGTCGGGAAGAGACCCAGTACTTC

clone size: -
D gene: -
J gene: TRBJ2-7
V gene: TRBV20-1
CDR3 protein: CSAKIGGKYEQYF
CDR3 DNA: TGCAGTGCTAAGATAGGCGGGAAGTACGAGCAGTACTTC

clone size: -
D gene: -
J gene: TRBJ1-5
V gene: TRBV2
CDR3 protein: CASSGSVGNQPQHF
CDR3 DNA: TGTGCCAGCAGTGGCTCGGTTGGCAATCAGCCCCAGCATTTT

clone size: -
D gene: -
J gene: TRBJ1-1
V gene: TRBV2
CDR3 protein: CASLQEKNTEAFF
CDR3 DNA: TGTGCCAGCCTACAGGAGAAGAACACTGAAGCTTTCTTT

clone size: -
D gene: TRBD2
J gene: TRBJ2-1
V gene: TRBV28
CDR3 protein: CASSLGGGTNNEQFF
CDR3 DNA: TGTGCCAGCAGTTTAGGCGGCGGGACTAACAATGAGCAGTTCTTC

clone size: once
D gene: -
J gene: TRBJ1-2
V gene: TRBV4-1
CDR3 protein: CASSQGELLYGYTF
CDR3 DNA: TGCGCCAGCAGCCAAGGTGAATTACTCTATGGCTACACCTTC

clone size: -
D gene: -
J gene: TRBJ2-2
V gene: TRBV7-9
CDR3 protein: CASSPQANTGELFF
CDR3 DNA: TGTGCCAGCAGCCCTCAGGCGAACACCGGGGAGCTGTTTTTT

clone size: -
D gene: -
J gene: TRBJ2-1
V gene: TRBV7-2
CDR3 protein: CASSSRFGGENEQFF
CDR3 DNA: TGTGCCAGCAGCTCTCGATTTGGAGGAGAAAATGAGCAGTTCTTC

clone size: -
D gene: TRBD1
J gene: TRBJ1-3
V gene: TRBV20-1
CDR3 protein: CSARRGQGKGSGNTIYF
CDR3 DNA: TGCAGTGCAAGGAGGGGACAGGGGAAGGGCTCTGGAAACACCATATATTTT

clone size: -
D gene: -
J gene: TRBJ2-5
V gene: TRBV14
CDR3 protein: CASSQDRQIQYF
CDR3 DNA: TGTGCCAGCAGCCAAGATCGTCAAATCCAGTACTTC

clone size: -
D gene: TRBD2
J gene: TRBJ2-1
V gene: TRBV7-3
CDR3 protein: CASSKGLAGSNEQFF
CDR3 DNA: TGTGCCAGCAGCAAGGGACTAGCGGGTTCCAATGAGCAGTTCTTC

clone size: -
D gene: -
J gene: TRBJ2-5
V gene: TRBV12-3/TRBV12-4
CDR3 protein: CASGRGTQYF
CDR3 DNA: TGTGCCAGCGGACGGGGGACCCAGTACTTC

clone size: once
D gene: -
J gene: TRBJ1-4
V gene: TRBV20-1
CDR3 protein: CSAHRTAWEEKLFF
CDR3 DNA: TGCAGTGCCCACCGGACAGCCTGGGAAGAAAAACTGTTTTTT

clone size: -
D gene: -
J gene: TRBJ2-7
V gene: TRBV20-1
CDR3 protein: CRGFSDYEQYF
CDR3 DNA: TGCAGGGGGTTTAGCGATTACGAGCAGTACTTC

clone size: few
D gene: -
J gene: TRBJ2-2
V gene: TRBV20-1
CDR3 protein: CSASIDTSGLNTGELFF
CDR3 DNA: TGCAGTGCTAGTATAGACACAAGCGGGCTAAACACCGGGGAGCTGTTTTTT

clone size: -
D gene: -
J gene: TRBJ1-2
V gene: TRBV29-1
CDR3 protein: CSVDSGNYGYTF
CDR3 DNA: TGCAGCGTTGATAGCGGGAACTATGGCTACACCTTC

clone size: -
D gene: TRBD1
J gene: TRBJ1-1
V gene: TRBV7-9
CDR3 protein: CASSTSPGTGKTEAFF
CDR3 DNA: TGTGCCAGCAGCACGTCCCCCGGGACAGGGAAAACTGAAGCTTTCTTT

clone size: -
D gene: TRBD2
J gene: TRBJ2-5
V gene: TRBV2
CDR3 protein: CASSGRKGLAGGEDQYF
CDR3 DNA: TGTGCCAGCAGTGGACGAAAGGGACTAGCCGGGGGAGAGGACCAGTACTTC

clone size: -
D gene: TRBD1
J gene: TRBJ2-7
V gene: TRBV7-9
CDR3 protein: CASSFEGQISYEQYF
CDR3 DNA: TGTGCCAGCAGCTTCGAGGGACAGATCTCCTACGAGCAGTACTTC

clone size: -
D gene: TRBD1
J gene: TRBJ2-7
V gene: TRBV7-2
CDR3 protein: CASRPNPGQGTGTYEQYF
CDR3 DNA: TGTGCCAGCAGACCGAACCCGGGACAGGGGACGGGGACCTACGAGCAGTACTTC

clone size: -
D gene: TRBD2
J gene: TRBJ2-7
V gene: TRBV4-1
CDR3 protein: CASRASGDYEQYF
CDR3 DNA: TGCGCCAGCAGGGCTAGCGGAGATTACGAGCAGTACTTC

clone size: -
D gene: -
J gene: TRBJ2-7
V gene: TRBV11-1
CDR3 protein: CASSRDSTYEQYF
CDR3 DNA: TGTGCCAGCAGCCGGGACTCAACCTACGAGCAGTACTTC

clone size: -
D gene: -
J gene: TRBJ2-6
V gene: TRBV5-4
CDR3 protein: CASRLQGTGANVLTF
CDR3 DNA: TGTGCCAGCAGGTTACAGGGAACTGGGGCCAACGTCCTGACTTTC

clone size: -
D gene: -
J gene: TRBJ2-5
V gene: TRBV7-3
CDR3 protein: CASSLAPRETQYF
CDR3 DNA: TGTGCCAGCAGCTTAGCTCCGCGGGAGACCCAGTACTTC

clone size: -
D gene: -
J gene: TRBJ1-5
V gene: TRBV24-1
CDR3 protein: CATSRGLTATYNQPQHF
CDR3 DNA: TGTGCCACCAGTAGGGGTTTAACAGCAACTTACAATCAGCCCCAGCATTTT

clone size: few
D gene: -
J gene: TRBJ1-5
V gene: TRBV6-1
CDR3 protein: CASRERGGPYSNQPQHF
CDR3 DNA: TGTGCCAGCAGGGAAAGGGGGGGCCCCTATAGCAATCAGCCCCAGCATTTT

clone size: -
D gene: TRBD2
J gene: TRBJ2-5
V gene: TRBV20-1
CDR3 protein: CSARDPSGTETQYF
CDR3 DNA: TGCAGTGCTAGAGATCCCAGCGGGACTGAGACCCAGTACTTC

clone size: -
D gene: -
J gene: TRBJ2-7
V gene: TRBV19
CDR3 protein: CASSMGPYEQYF
CDR3 DNA: TGTGCCAGTAGTATGGGCCCCTACGAGCAGTACTTC